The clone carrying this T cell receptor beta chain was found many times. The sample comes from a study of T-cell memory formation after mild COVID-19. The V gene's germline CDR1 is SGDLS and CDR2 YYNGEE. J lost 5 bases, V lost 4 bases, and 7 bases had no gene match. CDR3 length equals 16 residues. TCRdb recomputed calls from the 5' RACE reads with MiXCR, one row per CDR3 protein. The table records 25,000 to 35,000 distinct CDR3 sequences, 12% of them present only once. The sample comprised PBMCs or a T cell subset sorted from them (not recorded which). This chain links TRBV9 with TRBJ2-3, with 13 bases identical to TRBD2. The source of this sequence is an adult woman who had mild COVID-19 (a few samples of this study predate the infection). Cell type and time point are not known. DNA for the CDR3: TGTGCCAGCAGCTCGTCGACTAGCGGGGGGCAAGATACGCAGTATTTT. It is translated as CASSSSTSGGQDTQYF.